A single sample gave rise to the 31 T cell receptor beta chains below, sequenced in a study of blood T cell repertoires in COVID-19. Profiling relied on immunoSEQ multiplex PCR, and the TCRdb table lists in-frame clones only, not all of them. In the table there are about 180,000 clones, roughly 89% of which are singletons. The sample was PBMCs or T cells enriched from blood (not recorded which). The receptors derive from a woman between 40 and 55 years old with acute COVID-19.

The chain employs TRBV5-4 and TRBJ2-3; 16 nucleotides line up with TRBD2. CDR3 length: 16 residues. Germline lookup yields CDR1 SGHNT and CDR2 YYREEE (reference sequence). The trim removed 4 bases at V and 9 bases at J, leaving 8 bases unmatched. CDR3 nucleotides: TGTGCCAGCAGCCTGGGACTAGCGGGAGGGGGTGGGACGCAGTATTTT. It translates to CASSLGLAGGGGTQYF.

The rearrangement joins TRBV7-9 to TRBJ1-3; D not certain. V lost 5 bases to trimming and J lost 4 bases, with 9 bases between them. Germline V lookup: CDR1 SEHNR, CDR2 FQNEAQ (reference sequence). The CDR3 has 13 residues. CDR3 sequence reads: CASSPEGGNTIYF. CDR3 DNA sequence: TGTGCCAGCAGCCCCGAGGGCGGAAACACCATATATTTT.

The DNA for the CDR3 is TGTGCCAGCAGTGGGACAGAAGTCGAAGAAAAACTGTTTTTT. Translating it yields CASSGTEVEEKLFF. The chain carries TRBV2 and TRBJ1-4; weak D call: TRBD1 (6 bases). The CDR3 extends over 14 amino acids. V was clipped by 4 bases and J by 8 bases, with 14 bases between them. Germline CDR1 and CDR2: SNHLY and FYNNEI.

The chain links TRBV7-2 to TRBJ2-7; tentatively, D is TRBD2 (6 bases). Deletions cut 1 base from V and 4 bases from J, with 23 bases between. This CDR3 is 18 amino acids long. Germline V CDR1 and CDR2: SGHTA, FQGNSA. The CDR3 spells CASSLEAFGWDSTYEQYF. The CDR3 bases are TGTGCCAGCAGCTTAGAGGCGTTCGGGTGGGACTCGACGTACGAGCAGTACTTC.

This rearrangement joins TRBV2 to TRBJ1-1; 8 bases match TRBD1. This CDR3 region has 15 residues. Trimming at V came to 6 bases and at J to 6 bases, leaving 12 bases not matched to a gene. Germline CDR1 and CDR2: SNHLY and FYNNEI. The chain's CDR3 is CASSTRQGTVSEAFF. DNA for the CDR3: TGTGCCAGCAGCACCAGACAGGGGACGGTATCTGAAGCTTTCTTT.

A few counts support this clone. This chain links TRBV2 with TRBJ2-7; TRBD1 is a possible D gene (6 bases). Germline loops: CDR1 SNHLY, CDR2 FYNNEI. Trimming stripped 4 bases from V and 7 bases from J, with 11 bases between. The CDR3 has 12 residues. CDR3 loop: CASSGQALEQYF. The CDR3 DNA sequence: TGTGCCAGCAGTGGACAGGCTTTGGAGCAGTACTTC.

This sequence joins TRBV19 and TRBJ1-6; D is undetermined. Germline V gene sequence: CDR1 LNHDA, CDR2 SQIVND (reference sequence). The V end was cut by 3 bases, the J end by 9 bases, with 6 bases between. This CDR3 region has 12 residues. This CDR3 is CASSMRASPLHF. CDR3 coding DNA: TGTGCCAGTAGTATGAGGGCTTCACCCCTCCACTTT.

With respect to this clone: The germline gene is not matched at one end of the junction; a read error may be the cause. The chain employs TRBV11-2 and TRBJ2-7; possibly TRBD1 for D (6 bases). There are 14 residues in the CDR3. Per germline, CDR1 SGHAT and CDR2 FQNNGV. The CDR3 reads CAGSLVRDTSEQYF. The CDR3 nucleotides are TGTGCCGGCAGCTTAGTGAGGGACACGAGCGAGCAGTACTTC.

The CDR3 nucleotides read TGTGCCAGCAGCTTAATTGCGGGGTACACAGATACGCAGTATTTT. It translates to CASSLIAGYTDTQYF. The chain links TRBV7-3 to TRBJ2-3, with TRBD2 as a possible D gene (6 bases). This CDR3 has 15 amino acids. The germline V and J ends were trimmed by 1 base and 2 bases, with 10 bases remaining between them. Germline CDR1 is SGHTA and CDR2 is FQGTGA.

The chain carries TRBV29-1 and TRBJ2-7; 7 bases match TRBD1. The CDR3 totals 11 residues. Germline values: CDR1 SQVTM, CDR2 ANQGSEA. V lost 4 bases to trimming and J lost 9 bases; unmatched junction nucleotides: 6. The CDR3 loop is CSVGQGSGQYF. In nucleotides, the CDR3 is TGCAGCGTTGGACAGGGTTCGGGGCAGTACTTC.

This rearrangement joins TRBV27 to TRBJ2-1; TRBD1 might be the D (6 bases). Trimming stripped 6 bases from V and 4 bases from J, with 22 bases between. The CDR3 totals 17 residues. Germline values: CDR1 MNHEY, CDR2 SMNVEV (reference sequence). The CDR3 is CASRPRGGSGAYNEQFF. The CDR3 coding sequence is TGTGCCAGCAGACCCCGAGGGGGAAGCGGAGCGTACAATGAGCAGTTCTTC.

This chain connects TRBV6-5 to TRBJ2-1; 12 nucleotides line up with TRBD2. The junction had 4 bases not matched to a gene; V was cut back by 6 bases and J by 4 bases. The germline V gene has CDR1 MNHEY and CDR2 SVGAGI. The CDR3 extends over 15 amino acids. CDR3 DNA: TGTGCCAGCAGACGGACTAGCGGGATTTACAATGAGCAGTTCTTC. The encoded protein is CASRRTSGIYNEQFF.

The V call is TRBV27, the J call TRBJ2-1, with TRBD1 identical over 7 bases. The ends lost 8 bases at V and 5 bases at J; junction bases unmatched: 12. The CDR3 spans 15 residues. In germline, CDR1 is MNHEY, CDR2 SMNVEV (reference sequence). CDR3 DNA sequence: TGTGCCAGCGGTACTCGAGGGACAGACCACAATGAGCAGTTCTTC. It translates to CASGTRGTDHNEQFF.

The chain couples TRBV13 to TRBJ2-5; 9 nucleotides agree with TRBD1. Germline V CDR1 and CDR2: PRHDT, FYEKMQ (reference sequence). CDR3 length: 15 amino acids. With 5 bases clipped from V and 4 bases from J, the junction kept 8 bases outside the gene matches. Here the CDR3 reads CASSPGQGTRETQYF. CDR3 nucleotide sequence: TGTGCCAGCAGCCCCGGACAGGGGACTCGAGAGACCCAGTACTTC.

The CDR3 DNA reads TGTGCCAGCAGTTTGGTAGACACCGGGGAGCTGTTTTTT. It specifies CASSLVDTGELFF. This chain connects TRBV12-3 or TRBV12-4 to TRBJ2-2, with D hard to call. This CDR3 has 13 residues. Trimming removed 3 bases at V and 3 bases at J, with 5 bases between.

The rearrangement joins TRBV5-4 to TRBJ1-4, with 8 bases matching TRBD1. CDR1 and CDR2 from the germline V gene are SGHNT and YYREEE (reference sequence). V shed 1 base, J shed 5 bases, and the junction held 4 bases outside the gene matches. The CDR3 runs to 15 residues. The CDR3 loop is CASSLRTGRNEKLFF. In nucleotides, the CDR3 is TGTGCCAGCAGCTTGCGGACAGGGAGAAATGAAAAACTGTTTTTT.

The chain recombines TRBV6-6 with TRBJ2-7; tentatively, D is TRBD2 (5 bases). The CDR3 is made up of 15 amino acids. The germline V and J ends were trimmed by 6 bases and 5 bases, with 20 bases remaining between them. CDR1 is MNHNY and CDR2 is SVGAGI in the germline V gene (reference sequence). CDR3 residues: CASSSGVSYGHEQYF. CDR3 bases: TGTGCCAGCAGCTCCGGGGTCTCCTACGGCCACGAGCAGTACTTC.

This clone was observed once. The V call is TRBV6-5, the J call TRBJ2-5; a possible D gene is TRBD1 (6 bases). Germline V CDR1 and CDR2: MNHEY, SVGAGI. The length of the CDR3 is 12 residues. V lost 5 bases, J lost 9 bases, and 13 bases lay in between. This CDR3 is CASSRPGAAQYF. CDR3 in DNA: TGTGCCAGCAGTAGACCAGGGGCTGCCCAGTACTTC.

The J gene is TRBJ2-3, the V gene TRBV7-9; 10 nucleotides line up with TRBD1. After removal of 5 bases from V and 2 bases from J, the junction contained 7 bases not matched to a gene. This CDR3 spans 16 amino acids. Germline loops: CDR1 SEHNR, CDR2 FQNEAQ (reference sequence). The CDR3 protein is CASSLGQGVVTDTQYF. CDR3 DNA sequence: TGTGCCAGCAGCCTCGGACAGGGGGTCGTCACAGATACGCAGTATTTT.

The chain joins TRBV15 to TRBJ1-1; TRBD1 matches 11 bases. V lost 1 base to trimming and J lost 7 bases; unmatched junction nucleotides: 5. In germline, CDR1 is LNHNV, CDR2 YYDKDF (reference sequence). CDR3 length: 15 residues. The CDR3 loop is CATSRGGQGANEAFF. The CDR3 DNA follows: TGTGCCACCAGCAGAGGTGGACAGGGGGCGAATGAAGCTTTCTTT.

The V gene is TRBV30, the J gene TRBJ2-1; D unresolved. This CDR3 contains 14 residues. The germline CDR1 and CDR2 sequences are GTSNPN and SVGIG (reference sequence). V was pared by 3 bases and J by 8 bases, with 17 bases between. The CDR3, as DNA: TGTGCCTGGAGGGCCTCTAGATCCCCCCATGAGCAGTTCTTC. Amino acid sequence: CAWRASRSPHEQFF.

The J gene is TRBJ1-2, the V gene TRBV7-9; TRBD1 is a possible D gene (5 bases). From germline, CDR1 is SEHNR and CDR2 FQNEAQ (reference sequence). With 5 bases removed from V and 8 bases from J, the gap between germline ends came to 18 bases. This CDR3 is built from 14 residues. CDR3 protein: CASSRAGGIGGYTF. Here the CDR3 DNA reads TGTGCCAGCAGCAGGGCGGGGGGAATCGGCGGCTACACCTTC. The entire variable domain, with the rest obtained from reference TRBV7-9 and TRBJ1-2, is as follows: DTGVSQNPRHKITKRGQNVTFRCDPISEHNRLYWYRQTLGQGPEFLTYFQNEAQLEKSRLLSDRFSAERPKGSFSTLEIQRTEQGDSAMYLCASSRAGGIGGYTFGSGTRLTVV.

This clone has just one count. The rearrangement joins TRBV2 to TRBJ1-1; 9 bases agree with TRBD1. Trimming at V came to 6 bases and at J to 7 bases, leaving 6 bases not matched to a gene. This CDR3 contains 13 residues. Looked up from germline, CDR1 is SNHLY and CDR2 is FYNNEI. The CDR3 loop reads CASSRDRADEAFF. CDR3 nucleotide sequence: TGTGCCAGCAGCCGGGACAGGGCGGATGAAGCTTTCTTT.

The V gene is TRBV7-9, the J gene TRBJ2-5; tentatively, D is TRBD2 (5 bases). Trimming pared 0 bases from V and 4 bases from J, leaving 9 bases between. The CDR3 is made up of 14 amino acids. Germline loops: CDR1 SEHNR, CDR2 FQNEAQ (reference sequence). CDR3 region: CASSLARGTETQYF. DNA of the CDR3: TGTGCCAGCAGCTTAGCCCGGGGAACAGAGACCCAGTACTTC.

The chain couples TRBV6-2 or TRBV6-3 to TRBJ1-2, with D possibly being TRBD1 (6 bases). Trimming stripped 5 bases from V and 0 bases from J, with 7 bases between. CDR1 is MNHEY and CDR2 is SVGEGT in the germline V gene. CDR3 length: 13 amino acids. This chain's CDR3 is CASSNRANYGYTF. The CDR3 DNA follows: TGTGCCAGCAGTAACAGGGCTAACTATGGCTACACCTTC.

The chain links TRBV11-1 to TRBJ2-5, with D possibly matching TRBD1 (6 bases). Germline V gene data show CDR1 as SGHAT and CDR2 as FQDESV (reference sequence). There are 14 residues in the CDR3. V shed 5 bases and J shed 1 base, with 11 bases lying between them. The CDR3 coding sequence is TGTGCCAGCAGCGTTGACAGGACCCAAGAGACCCAGTACTTC. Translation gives CASSVDRTQETQYF. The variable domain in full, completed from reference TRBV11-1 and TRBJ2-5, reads EAEVAQSPRYKITEKSQAVAFWCDPISGHATLYWYRQILGQGPELLVQFQDESVVDDSQLPKDRFSAERLKGVDSTLKIQPAELGDSAMYLCASSVDRTQETQYFGPGTRLLVL.

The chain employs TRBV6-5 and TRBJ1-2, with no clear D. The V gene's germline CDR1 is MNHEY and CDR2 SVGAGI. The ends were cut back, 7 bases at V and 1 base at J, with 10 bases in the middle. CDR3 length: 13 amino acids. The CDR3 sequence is CASTDNFNYGYTF. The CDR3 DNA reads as TGTGCCAGCACCGACAACTTTAACTATGGCTACACCTTC.

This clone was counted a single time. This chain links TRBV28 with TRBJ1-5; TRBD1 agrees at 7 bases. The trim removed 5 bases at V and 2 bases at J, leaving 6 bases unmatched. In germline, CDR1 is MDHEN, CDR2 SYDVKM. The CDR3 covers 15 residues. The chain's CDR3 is CASSAGGPRNQPQHF. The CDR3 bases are TGTGCCAGCAGTGCAGGGGGTCCCCGCAATCAGCCCCAGCATTTT.

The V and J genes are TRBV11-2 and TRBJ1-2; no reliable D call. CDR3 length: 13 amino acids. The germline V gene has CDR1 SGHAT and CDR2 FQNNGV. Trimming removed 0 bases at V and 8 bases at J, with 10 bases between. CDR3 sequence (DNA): TGTGCCAGCAGCTTAGAGGCAGGTAGAGGCTACACCTTC. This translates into CASSLEAGRGYTF.

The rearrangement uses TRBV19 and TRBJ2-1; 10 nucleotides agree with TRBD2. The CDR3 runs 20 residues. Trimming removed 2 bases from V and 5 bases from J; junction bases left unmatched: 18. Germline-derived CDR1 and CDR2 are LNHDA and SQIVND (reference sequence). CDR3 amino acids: CASSIPRTGLRGTSDNEQFF. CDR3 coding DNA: TGTGCCAGTAGTATACCGAGGACAGGGCTTAGGGGGACTAGCGACAATGAGCAGTTCTTC. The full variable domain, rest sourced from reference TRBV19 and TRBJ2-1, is DGGITQSPKYLFRKEGQNVTLSCEQNLNHDAMYWYRQDPGQGLRLIYYSQIVNDFQKGDIAEGYSVSREKKESFPLTVTSAQKNPTAFYLCASSIPRTGLRGTSDNEQFFGPGTRLTVL.

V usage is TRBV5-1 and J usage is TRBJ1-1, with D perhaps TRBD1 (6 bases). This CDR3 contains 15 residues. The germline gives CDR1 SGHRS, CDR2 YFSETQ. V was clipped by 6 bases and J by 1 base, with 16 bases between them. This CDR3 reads CASTVGDTRNTEAFF. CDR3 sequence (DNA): TGCGCCAGCACCGTTGGGGACACCCGGAACACTGAAGCTTTCTTT. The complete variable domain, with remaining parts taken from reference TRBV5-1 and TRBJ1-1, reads KAGVTQTPRYLIKTRGQQVTLSCSPISGHRSVSWYQQTPGQGLQFLFEYFSETQRNKGNFPGRFSGRQFSNSRSEMNVSTLELGDSALYLCASTVGDTRNTEAFFGQGTRLTVV.